This TCR beta chain was recorded in a study of T-cell memory formation after mild COVID-19. Germline V gene lookup returns CDR1 SGHRS and CDR2 YFSETQ. V lost 2 bases, J lost 4 bases, and 9 bases lay in between. This CDR3 contains 13 residues. MiXCR was run by TCRdb on the 5' RACE reads, yielding one entry per CDR3 protein. The sample holds roughly 580,000 distinct CDR3 sequences, 15% to 20% seen once. Study results and caveats: Day 15 to 85 contractors were CD4/CD8 balanced; later expanders leaned CD4+.

Points on this clonotype: What it recognizes is unknown.

The TCR originated in an adult woman who had mild COVID-19 (a few samples of this study predate the infection). Cell type and time point are not known. Source material: PBMCs or a T cell subset sorted from them (not recorded which). V usage is TRBV5-1 and J usage is TRBJ1-1, with D unclear. This chain's CDR3 is CASSFTVTTEAFF. The CDR3 region has the DNA TGCGCCAGCAGCTTTACCGTTACCACTGAAGCTTTCTTT. Filled out from reference TRBV5-1 and TRBJ1-1, the complete variable domain reads KAGVTQTPRYLIKTRGQQVTLSCSPISGHRSVSWYQQTPGQGLQFLFEYFSETQRNKGNFPGRFSGRQFSNSRSEMNVSTLELGDSALYLCASSFTVTTEAFFGQGTRLTVV.